The 26 T cell receptor beta chains in this list originate from one sample, sequenced in a study of cytomegalovirus exposure and HLA in healthy donors. PCR employed 60 Vbeta and 13 Jbeta primers. TCRdb keeps only in-frame clones here, not all; method: immunoSEQ multiplex PCR. Of 150,000 to 200,000 clones listed, approximately 84% are singletons. The sample comprised PBMCs. The receptors come from a woman aged 25 to 39 in good health and CMV-seropositive.

In this sample, this clone turned up once. The gene calls are TRBV28 and TRBJ2-5, with no clear D. The CDR3 sequence is 14 residues long. In germline, CDR1 is MDHEN, CDR2 SYDVKM. Trimming shortened V by 8 bases and J by 0 bases, and 13 bases separated the two germline ends. The chain's CDR3 is CASAFPRNQETQYF. The CDR3 nucleotides read TGTGCCAGCGCTTTTCCGCGGAACCAAGAGACCCAGTACTTC.

This chain links TRBV5-6 with TRBJ2-7; TRBD1 is a possible D gene (5 bases). CDR3 length: 14 residues. CDR1 and CDR2 from the germline V gene are SGHDT and YYEEEE. V lost 2 bases to trimming and J lost 3 bases, with 12 bases between them. The CDR3 protein is CASSLGHLHYEQYF. Here the CDR3 DNA reads TGTGCCAGCAGCTTAGGACATCTGCACTACGAGCAGTACTTC.

The J gene is TRBJ2-5, the V gene TRBV9; 8 positions agree with TRBD2. CDR1 SGDLS and CDR2 YYNGEE come from the germline V gene. The length of the CDR3 is 16 residues. The ends lost 0 bases at V and 4 bases at J; junction bases unmatched: 8. CDR3 nucleotides: TGTGCCAGCAGCGTAGGGGGTAGCGGGGTTGTAGAGACCCAGTACTTC. This translates into CASSVGGSGVVETQYF.

This chain joins TRBV2 and TRBJ1-3, with D perhaps matching TRBD1 (6 bases). V dropped 4 bases and J dropped 4 bases, with 14 bases sitting between them. Germline values: CDR1 SNHLY, CDR2 FYNNEI. CDR3 length: 15 residues. CDR3 sequence: CASSGYRAKGNTIYF. CDR3 sequence (DNA): TGTGCCAGCAGTGGTTACAGGGCTAAAGGAAACACCATATATTTT. Full variable domain (rest looked up from reference TRBV2 and TRBJ1-3): EPEVTQTPSHQVTQMGQEVILRCVPISNHLYFYWYRQILGQKVEFLVSFYNNEISEKSEIFDDQFSVERPDGSNFTLKIRSTKLEDSAMYFCASSGYRAKGNTIYFGEGSWLTVV.

About this clone itself: At one end, the junction sequence differs from germline, possibly due to a read error. J is TRBJ1-6 and V is TRBV7-9, with a tentative D call TRBD1 (6 bases). Germline lookup yields CDR1 SEHNR and CDR2 FQNEAQ (reference sequence). The CDR3 is 17 residues long. The CDR3 spells CSSSSQGGAGINSPLHF. Written as DNA, the CDR3 is TGTTCCAGCAGTTCTCAAGGGGGGGCAGGTATAAATTCACCCCTCCACTTT.

This clone came up a few times. J is TRBJ1-1 and V is TRBV7-9; a possible D gene is TRBD1 (6 bases). The CDR3 length is 13 residues. The germline CDR1 and CDR2 sequences are SEHNR and FQNEAQ (reference sequence). The V gene lost 6 bases and the J gene lost 2 bases, with 10 bases spanning the gap. For the CDR3, the DNA is TGTGCCAGCAGACCGGGACATAACACTGAAGCTTTCTTT. The encoded protein is CASRPGHNTEAFF.

The gene calls are TRBV9 and TRBJ1-5; no clear D. The CDR3 spans 13 residues. V gave up 0 bases and J gave up 7 bases, with 8 bases separating them. Germline values: CDR1 SGDLS, CDR2 YYNGEE. In nucleotides, the CDR3 is TGTGCCAGCAGCGTAGGCACTTCCCAGCCCCAGCATTTT. Encoded protein: CASSVGTSQPQHF.

The chain employs TRBV7-9 and TRBJ2-2; TRBD1 aligns across 8 bases. Unmatched junction bases numbered 12, after V lost 7 bases and J lost 11 bases. The CDR3 contains 14 residues. Germline CDR1 and CDR2: SEHNR and FQNEAQ (reference sequence). CDR3 DNA sequence: TGTGCCAGCACCCCAGAACGAGGACAGGGAGAGCTGTTTTTT. As protein: CASTPERGQGELFF. The entire variable domain, with the rest obtained from reference TRBV7-9 and TRBJ2-2, is as follows: DTGVSQNPRHKITKRGQNVTFRCDPISEHNRLYWYRQTLGQGPEFLTYFQNEAQLEKSRLLSDRFSAERPKGSFSTLEIQRTEQGDSAMYLCASTPERGQGELFFGEGSRLTVL.

The CDR3 loop reads CASSTTLSYEQYF. CDR3 DNA sequence: TGCGCCAGCAGCACAACCCTCAGCTACGAGCAGTACTTC. The chain joins TRBV5-1 to TRBJ2-7; D gene ambiguous. Per the germline V gene, CDR1 is SGHRS and CDR2 is YFSETQ. The CDR3 sequence is 13 residues long. Trimming removed 4 bases at V and 3 bases at J, with 11 bases between.

The V and J genes are TRBV10-2 and TRBJ1-5; no reliable D call. V lost 6 bases and J 0 bases, leaving 9 bases between the germline ends. Germline CDR1 and CDR2: WSHSY and SAAADI. This CDR3 is built from 14 residues. This CDR3 is CASREDFSNQPQHF. CDR3 coding DNA: TGCGCCAGCAGGGAGGACTTTAGCAATCAGCCCCAGCATTTT.

This chain links TRBV6-5 with TRBJ1-6, with D possibly being TRBD1 (6 bases). Germline V CDR1 and CDR2: MNHEY, SVGAGI. The CDR3 is made up of 12 amino acids. The V and J ends lost 1 base and 19 bases respectively, with 14 bases between them. The CDR3 protein is CASSYYRVAGHF. The CDR3 DNA reads TGTGCCAGCAGTTACTACAGGGTCGCAGGACACTTT.

The rearrangement joins TRBV1 to TRBJ1-4. TRBV1 is reported as a pseudogene. The CDR3 runs 17 residues. The CDR3 sequence is CTSSHGEDTHQNEKLFF. CDR3 DNA sequence: TGCACCAGCAGCCATGGGGAGGATACGCACCAAAATGAAAAACTGTTTTTT.

CDR3 coding DNA: TGTGCCCTCTGGACAGGGAGGAGAGACTATGGCTACACCTTC. Amino acids: CALWTGRRDYGYTF. V usage is TRBV10-3 and J usage is TRBJ1-2, with 8 nucleotides matching TRBD1. This CDR3 has 14 residues. In germline, CDR1 is ENHRY, CDR2 SYGVKD. With V trimmed by 11 bases and J by 3 bases, 11 bases remained unmatched.

The rearrangement links TRBV9 to TRBJ1-1; D not certain. V was cut by 7 bases and J by 5 bases, with 9 bases left in between. CDR1 and CDR2 (germline): SGDLS, YYNGEE. The CDR3 consists of 11 residues. This CDR3 is CASGENTEAFF. The CDR3 DNA sequence: TGTGCCAGCGGAGAGAATACTGAAGCTTTCTTT.

This chain links TRBV9 with TRBJ1-1; tentative D call: TRBD1 (5 bases). The germline gives CDR1 SGDLS, CDR2 YYNGEE. V gave up 4 bases and J gave up 2 bases, with 12 bases separating them. The CDR3 spans 14 residues. The CDR3 sequence: CASSPGDFNTEAFF. DNA of the CDR3: TGTGCCAGCAGCCCCGGGGACTTCAACACTGAAGCTTTCTTT. Variable domain in full (rest from reference TRBV9 and TRBJ1-1): DSGVTQTPKHLITATGQRVTLRCSPRSGDLSVYWYQQSLDQGLQFLIQYYNGEERAKGNILERFSAQQFPDLHSELNLSSLELGDSALYFCASSPGDFNTEAFFGQGTRLTVV.

V usage is TRBV2 and J usage is TRBJ1-1; D might be TRBD1 (5 bases). This CDR3 region has 15 residues. Germline V gene data show CDR1 as SNHLY and CDR2 as FYNNEI. Trimming shortened V by 3 bases and J by 1 base, and 12 bases separated the two germline ends. CDR3 in amino acids: CASSDQGISNTEAFF. DNA of the CDR3: TGTGCCAGCAGTGATCAGGGTATTTCGAACACTGAAGCTTTCTTT.

V and J are TRBV28 and TRBJ2-2, with TRBD1 matching over 8 bases. Germline V lookup: CDR1 MDHEN, CDR2 SYDVKM. V shed 1 base, J shed 2 bases, and the junction held 6 bases outside the gene matches. The CDR3 sequence is 17 residues long. The CDR3 loop is CASSLLIPGGNTGELFF. The CDR3 nucleotides read TGTGCCAGCAGTTTATTGATCCCAGGGGGCAACACCGGGGAGCTGTTTTTT. Full variable domain (remainder filled in from reference TRBV28 and TRBJ2-2): DVKVTQSSRYLVKRTGEKVFLECVQDMDHENMFWYRQDPGLGLRLIYFSYDVKMKEKGDIPEGYSVSREKKERFSLILESASTNQTSMYLCASSLLIPGGNTGELFFGEGSRLTVL.

This clone was picked up a small number of times. One end of the junction varies from germline; a read error may be responsible. The CDR3 DNA follows: TGTGCCAGCAGTCCACCCGGGACTAGCTCCCACGAGCAGTACTTC. It translates to CASSPPGTSSHEQYF. V usage is TRBV28 and J usage is TRBJ2-7; the match to TRBD2 covers 9 bases. Germline assignment: CDR1 MDHEN and CDR2 SYDVKM. This CDR3 has 15 amino acids.

Comment on this clone: A junction boundary mismatches the germline segment, possibly from a read error. The chain employs TRBV7-7 and TRBJ2-1, with D perhaps TRBD2 (6 bases). There are 15 residues in the CDR3. The germline gives CDR1 SSHAT, CDR2 FNYEAQ (reference sequence). CDR3 in amino acids: CASSSERAPYNEQFF. CDR3 sequence (DNA): TGTGCTAGCAGCTCTGAGCGGGCGCCCTACAATGAGCAGTTCTTC.

The chain links TRBV7-8 to TRBJ2-3, with 12 bases matching TRBD2. The length of the CDR3 is 18 residues. V lost 5 bases, J lost 0 bases, and 9 bases stayed unmatched. Germline V lookup: CDR1 SGHVS, CDR2 FQNEAQ. In DNA, the CDR3 is TGTGCCAGCAGCCTTGTCCTAGCGGGGGGGCTGAGCACAGATACGCAGTATTTT. This sequence encodes CASSLVLAGGLSTDTQYF.

This clone was seen a few times. CDR3 bases: TGTGCCAGCAGCTCCGAGTGGCGGGGGGGCGACTACGAGCAGTACTTC. Protein product: CASSSEWRGGDYEQYF. This chain uses TRBV7-8 with TRBJ2-7; 9 bases line up with TRBD2. CDR3 size: 16 residues. Looked up from germline, CDR1 is SGHVS and CDR2 is FQNEAQ. V shed 4 bases, J shed 3 bases, and the junction held 10 bases outside the gene matches.

This clone was observed once. V and J are TRBV5-1 and TRBJ2-3; 8 bases fit TRBD2. J was trimmed by 1 base and V by 5 bases; bases with no gene match: 9. The length of the CDR3 is 16 residues. Germline CDR1 reads SGHRS; CDR2 reads YFSETQ. The CDR3 DNA reads as TGCGCCAGCAGGTGGTCCGGGAGGGGAGGCACAGATACGCAGTATTTT. Protein sequence: CASRWSGRGGTDTQYF. The full variable domain, its missing parts supplied by reference TRBV5-1 and TRBJ2-3, is KAGVTQTPRYLIKTRGQQVTLSCSPISGHRSVSWYQQTPGQGLQFLFEYFSETQRNKGNFPGRFSGRQFSNSRSEMNVSTLELGDSALYLCASRWSGRGGTDTQYFGPGTRLTVL.

V and J are TRBV27 and TRBJ1-4; D gene unclear. The CDR3 totals 14 residues. Germline CDR1 reads MNHEY; CDR2 reads SMNVEV (reference sequence). The germline V and J ends were trimmed by 3 bases and 8 bases, with 13 bases remaining between them. The CDR3 coding sequence is TGTGCCAGCAGTTTTGGCAGCGCGCCGGAAAAACTGTTTTTT. As protein: CASSFGSAPEKLFF.

This clone was counted only a few times. The CDR3: CASLEAGAGANVLTF. CDR3 coding DNA: TGTGCCAGCCTTGAGGCAGGGGCCGGGGCCAACGTCCTGACTTTC. This chain links TRBV5-6 with TRBJ2-6; a weak D match, TRBD1 (6 bases). The length of the CDR3 is 15 residues. Trimming stripped 7 bases from V and 4 bases from J, with 15 bases between. Germline assignment: CDR1 SGHDT and CDR2 YYEEEE. The full variable domain, completed using reference TRBV5-6 and TRBJ2-6, is DAGVTQSPTHLIKTRGQQVTLRCSPKSGHDTVSWYQQALGQGPQFIFQYYEEEERQRGNFPDRFSGHQFPNYSSELNVNALLLGDSALYLCASLEAGAGANVLTFGAGSRLTVL.

The chain is built from TRBV7-9 and TRBJ1-1; D possibly corresponds to TRBD1 (5 bases). The CDR3 is 11 amino acids. Looked up from germline, CDR1 is SEHNR and CDR2 is FQNEAQ (reference sequence). V was pared by 7 bases and J by 8 bases, with 11 bases between. The CDR3: CASITTAEAFF. DNA of the CDR3: TGTGCCAGCATTACGACAGCCGAAGCTTTCTTT.

The chain carries TRBV19 and TRBJ1-1; the match to TRBD1 covers 10 bases. CDR3 size: 16 residues. Germline trimming cut 4 bases from V and 4 bases from J; bases unmatched to any gene: 9. The V gene's germline CDR1 is LNHDA and CDR2 SQIVND (reference sequence). The CDR3 DNA sequence: TGTGCCAGTAGTAAACGACAGGGGGCCTGGGTCACTGAAGCTTTCTTT. Translating gives CASSKRQGAWVTEAFF.